The T cell receptor beta chain described here comes from a study of Tregs in tolerant kidney transplant recipients (dated by TCRdb to about 2019). In terms of the full investigation: The study used TCRbeta sequencing to identify donor-specific regulatory T cells before combined kidney and bone marrow transplantation, then tracked those cells after transplant. In a few healthy controls, several methods of expanding Tregs specific for an allogeneic donor were compared by TCRbeta repertoire sequencing. Broader findings and caveats from the paper: Expanding Tregs with activated donor B cells appeared to identify the most biologically relevant and donor-specific TCRbeta repertoire. The study was constrained by small patient numbers, and validation of the findings is required in larger populations and under other immunosuppression protocols. Biological reproducibility was not directly addressed, though technical replication error appeared minimal.

A note on this clone: Its cognate antigen has yet to be identified. Base-call qualities are not available, and no considerably larger clone is one nucleotide away.

Thawed PBMCs were FACS-sorted into unstimulated Tregs (CD4+CD25+CD127-), CD4+ non-Tregs (CD4+CD25-), CD4 cells and CD8 cells. Blood from healthy controls was obtained either from healthy volunteers or as purchased buffy coats. Healthy control blood was separated into PBMCs by Ficoll density gradient and cryopreserved, and patient PBMCs were collected both before and after transplant. For TCRbeta CDR3 sequencing, genomic DNA was extracted from sorted cells using the QIAGEN DNeasy Blood and Tissue Kit. High-throughput TCRbeta CDR3 sequencing, which included PCR amplification with bias correction and internal controls, was done commercially through immunoSEQ. On the authors' methods: Unique productive TCRbeta sequences were defined by CDR3 nucleotide sequence where primers matched, and otherwise by CDR3 amino acid sequence together with Vbeta and Jbeta genes. To correct for sorting error, sequences found in more than one sorted population at a frequency ratio of 2:1 or less were discarded, and the remaining shared sequences were assigned to the population with the higher frequency. Donor-reactive sequences were defined as at least 5-fold expanded in CFSE-low cells versus unstimulated cells, with frequency of at least 0.01% in CFSE-low cells. Repertoire divergence was quantified by Jensen-Shannon divergence using the top 100 TCRbeta sequences ranked by frequency. For samples with multiple sequencing runs, sorting error was corrected in each run separately before the runs were combined. TCRdb provides this immuneACCESS table in a form limited to in-frame rearrangements. Some clones are lacking; in checked studies, under half of them reflect an unresolved V gene, and why the rest are absent is not known. From that table come the V and J calls and clone size; the DNA was used to work out D and trimming. Within this sample are 120,000 or so clones, with roughly 92% of them counted one time only. Of the sample, less than 0.7% falls within the top ten clones.

Including the terminal cysteine and phenylalanine, the CDR3 comprises 14 residues. Left in the record is the CDR3 DNA by itself, 42 bases read in frame from the first base. Between the V and J ends, shortened by 5 bases and 0 bases respectively, the junction contains 9 bases. Via the germline V gene, CDR1 is SGHVS and CDR2 FNYEAQ. The sample taken for sequencing was CD4+ T cells from blood. The chain is made from TRBV7-6 and TRBJ2-3; the D gene is unclear. The clonotype comes from a human donor in good health. CDR3 region: CASSPQLSTDTQYF. The DNA sequence is as follows: TGTGCCAGCAGCCCACAACTTAGCACAGATACGCAGTATTTT.